Sequencing of this T cell receptor beta chain was carried out in a study of early T cells in non-severe SARS-CoV-2 infection. Study background: Sequenced material consisted of bulk RNA (from unsorted whole blood), and chains were unpaired.

The CDR3 is 15 residues long. Looked up from germline, CDR1 is LGHDT and CDR2 is YNNKEL (reference sequence). The junction had 4 bases not matched to a gene; V was cut back by 2 bases and J by 9 bases. Unique molecular identifier tags were affixed to discrete cDNA molecules. Each CDR3 protein gets one entry after TCRdb re-called the 5' RACE reads with MiXCR. The sample holds about 92,000 distinct CDR3 sequences; over 13% are singletons and the top ten take roughly 6.4%. V gene TRBV3-1 combines with J gene TRBJ1-6, with 10 bases lining up with TRBD1. Source material: whole blood. This clonotype was obtained from an adult who was a healthcare worker with PCR-confirmed SARS-CoV-2 infection or an uninfected control (not recorded which). The CDR3 is CASSQTGTGVSPLHF. The CDR3 DNA follows: TGTGCCAGCAGCCAAACCGGGACAGGGGTTTCACCCCTCCACTTT.